Each of the 12 T cell receptor beta chains below was sequenced from the same sample in a study of cytomegalovirus exposure and HLA in healthy donors. PCR employed 60 Vbeta and 13 Jbeta primers. The method was immunoSEQ multiplex PCR; TCRdb's version includes in-frame clones alone and lacks a portion of them. The sample holds roughly 150,000 clones, roughly 80% seen once. The sample taken for sequencing was PBMCs. The receptor source for this set is a male donor in good health and CMV-seronegative.

This clone was counted a few times. V is TRBV27 and J is TRBJ2-7; 9 bases are shared with TRBD2. This CDR3 contains 18 residues. Germline values: CDR1 MNHEY, CDR2 SMNVEV (reference sequence). J gave up 4 bases and V 5 bases, and 18 bases lay outside the gene matches. The CDR3 DNA follows: TGTGCCAGCAGTGGCCGCCCGGTGGGAGGCGGGGGGGCGTACGAGCAGTACTTC. Protein product: CASSGRPVGGGGAYEQYF.

The rearrangement uses TRBV18 and TRBJ1-1; 11 bases line up with TRBD1. The CDR3 has 16 amino acids. Per the germline V gene, CDR1 is KGHSH and CDR2 is LQKENI. With 2 bases clipped from V and 2 bases from J, the junction kept 4 bases outside the gene matches. The CDR3 reads CASSPKGTGGNTEAFF. As DNA, the CDR3 is TGTGCCAGCTCACCAAAAGGGACAGGGGGAAACACTGAAGCTTTCTTT.

The chain employs TRBV27 and TRBJ2-1; D perhaps matches TRBD2 (5 bases). CDR1 MNHEY and CDR2 SMNVEV come from the germline V gene (reference sequence). CDR3 length equals 13 residues. V dropped 4 bases and J dropped 8 bases, with 12 bases sitting between them. The CDR3 coding sequence is TGTGCCAGCAGTTATTCGAGGGCCCATGAGCAGTTCTTC. It codes for CASSYSRAHEQFF.

The rearrangement uses TRBV5-4 and TRBJ1-6; TRBD1 aligns across 9 bases. The CDR3 totals 14 residues. The V segment lost 4 bases and the J segment 10 bases; nucleotides outside the gene matches: 6. Germline assignment: CDR1 SGHNT and CDR2 YYREEE (reference sequence). CDR3 sequence: CASSLRDRESPLHF. CDR3 sequence (DNA): TGTGCCAGCAGCCTACGGGACAGGGAATCACCCCTCCACTTT. The full variable domain, with the rest looked up from reference TRBV5-4 and TRBJ1-6, is ETGVTQSPTHLIKTRGQQVTLRCSSQSGHNTVSWYQQALGQGPQFIFQYYREEENGRGNFPPRFSGLQFPNYSSELNVNALELDDSALYLCASSLRDRESPLHFGNGTRLTVT.

In this sample, this clone turned up once. The chain combines TRBV11-2 with TRBJ1-2; no clear D. There are 13 residues in the CDR3. Trimming pared 2 bases from V and 3 bases from J, leaving 7 bases between. Germline CDR1 is SGHAT and CDR2 is FQNNGV. The CDR3 sequence is CASSLSVYYGYTF. The CDR3 nucleotides read TGTGCCAGCAGCTTATCCGTTTACTATGGCTACACCTTC.

V gene TRBV9 combines with J gene TRBJ2-3, with 11 bases fitting TRBD2. The V segment lost 3 bases and the J segment 4 bases; nucleotides outside the gene matches: 7. From germline, CDR1 is SGDLS and CDR2 YYNGEE. The CDR3 extends over 16 amino acids. The CDR3 sequence: CASSARLAGGPDTQYF. In DNA, the CDR3 is TGTGCCAGCAGCGCCCGCCTAGCGGGGGGTCCAGATACGCAGTATTTT. Drawing the rest from reference TRBV9 and TRBJ2-3, the complete variable domain is DSGVTQTPKHLITATGQRVTLRCSPRSGDLSVYWYQQSLDQGLQFLIQYYNGEERAKGNILERFSAQQFPDLHSELNLSSLELGDSALYFCASSARLAGGPDTQYFGPGTRLTVL.

The chain combines TRBV9 with TRBJ1-1; TRBD1 matches at 9 bases. V was pared by 3 bases and J by 1 base, with 10 bases of the junction left unmatched. The CDR3 sequence is 17 residues long. Germline values: CDR1 SGDLS, CDR2 YYNGEE. CDR3 residues: CASSADPGTGQNTEAFF. The CDR3 DNA sequence: TGTGCCAGCAGCGCGGATCCCGGGACAGGGCAGAACACTGAAGCTTTCTTT.

The chain has TRBV6-1 and TRBJ2-2, with 7 positions matching TRBD2. J was trimmed by 5 bases and V by 5 bases; bases with no gene match: 5. The length of the CDR3 is 14 residues. Germline lookup yields CDR1 MNHNS and CDR2 SASEGT. The CDR3 region is CASSPIGGTGELFF. As DNA, the CDR3 is TGTGCCAGCAGTCCCATCGGGGGGACCGGGGAGCTGTTTTTT.

A single count supports this clone. This chain joins TRBV13 and TRBJ1-2; D remains unclear. Germline CDR1 PRHDT, CDR2 FYEKMQ (reference sequence). This CDR3 comprises 15 residues. Trimming cost V 5 bases and J 7 bases, with 20 bases left between them. This chain's CDR3 is CASSPAVSRGTGYTF. For the CDR3, the DNA is TGTGCCAGCAGCCCGGCGGTCTCCAGAGGAACTGGCTACACCTTC.

This clone was seen once. The junction shows a germline mismatch at one end, possibly a read error. This sequence joins TRBV6-5 and TRBJ1-1, with D possibly being TRBD1 (6 bases). This CDR3 has 13 residues. Germline values: CDR1 MNHEY, CDR2 SVGAGI. In DNA, the CDR3 is TGTGCCAGCAGTTACTCCCGGGACACTGGAGCTTTCTTT. It translates to CASSYSRDTGAFF.

V is TRBV29-1 and J is TRBJ1-3, with D tentatively TRBD1 (6 bases). Germline lookup yields CDR1 SQVTM and CDR2 ANQGSEA. V lost 4 bases and J lost 1, with 11 bases in between. The CDR3 runs to 14 residues. CDR3 nucleotides: TGCAGCGTTGCCGGACAGTTATCTGGAAACACCATATATTTT. It specifies CSVAGQLSGNTIYF.

The sample holds one count of this clone. The V and J genes are TRBV21-1 and TRBJ1-2; the D call TRBD1 from the table was never checked on the DNA. TRBV21-1 is classified as a pseudogene. The CDR3 spans 17 residues. The CDR3 here is CASSNELTGGDWYGYTF. DNA for the CDR3: TGTGCCAGCAGCAACGAACTAACAGGGGGCGATTGGTATGGCTACACCTTC.